This T cell receptor (beta chain) came from a study of shared clonotypes between healthy human individuals. CDR3 size: 14 residues. Germline loops: CDR1 SGHDT, CDR2 YYEEEE. V shed 5 bases and J 4 bases; nucleotides not matched to a gene: 4. Clones were sequenced by immunoSEQ multiplex PCR, and TCRdb holds only the in-frame ones, with some missing. The sample lists about 2.4 million clones, 93% seen once, with roughly 0.36% in the top ten. This clone was observed a handful of times. What was sequenced was naive CD4+ T cells from PBMCs. Subset in this sample: CD45RA+ positively selected. The receptor comes from a man aged 18-30 years in good health. Some clones in this sample may be carry-over from other donors' samples. The chain uses TRBV5-6 and TRBJ1-1, with 11 positions matching TRBD1. The CDR3 sequence is CASRTGTGGTEAFF. The CDR3 DNA is TGTGCCAGCAGAACCGGGACAGGGGGCACTGAAGCTTTCTTT.